Listed below are T cell receptor beta chains from one sample, sequenced in a study of blood T cell repertoires in COVID-19. Profiling relied on immunoSEQ multiplex PCR, and the TCRdb table lists in-frame clones only, not all of them. The repertoire includes approximately 110,000 clones, roughly nine tenths of them detected once, and 2.1% sits in the top ten. The material sequenced was peripheral blood. All receptors derive from a man between 45 and 60 years old with COVID-19, enrolled during active disease. CDR3s include the opening cysteine and the closing phenylalanine or tryptophan. The D gene is left open where the match is weak. Size tells how often a clone was seen (once, few, many) or the class of an expanded clone, and some rows leave it out.

J: TRBJ2-3; V: TRBV19; size: NA; D: TRBD2; DNA: TGTGCCAGTAGTATAACTAGCGAGGACACAGATACGCAGTATTTT; CDR3: CASSITSEDTDTQYF
J: TRBJ2-7; V: TRBV12-3/TRBV12-4; size: NA; D: NA; DNA: TGTGCCAGCAGTTTAACAGGGAGGGGCGAGCAGTACTTC; CDR3: CASSLTGRGEQYF
J: TRBJ2-2; V: TRBV18; size: NA; D: TRBD1; DNA: TGTGCCAGCGCCACAGAGACAGGGGGCTCCGGGGAGCTGTTTTTT; CDR3: CASATETGGSGELFF
J: TRBJ2-7; V: TRBV19; size: NA; D: TRBD1; DNA: TGTGCCAGTACCTCGACAGGGAGCTCCTACGAGCAGTACTTC; CDR3: CASTSTGSSYEQYF
J: TRBJ2-1; V: TRBV21-1; size: NA; D: NA; DNA: TGTGCCAGCAGCAAGAGGGGACTAGCGGAGTATCTTCCCAATGAGCAGTTCTTC; CDR3: CASSKRGLAEYLPNEQFF
J: TRBJ2-4; V: TRBV6-2/TRBV6-3; size: NA; D: NA; DNA: TGTGCCAGCAGTTACTCTTCTTTAACAGGGTACCAACACATTCAGTACTTC; CDR3: CASSYSSLTGYQHIQYF
J: TRBJ1-1; V: TRBV4-1; size: NA; D: NA; DNA: TGCGCCAGCAGCCAAGGTACAGCGAACACTGAAGCTTTCTTT; CDR3: CASSQGTANTEAFF
J: TRBJ1-4; V: TRBV19; size: NA; D: NA; DNA: TGTGCCAGTAGTGACGGAAACAGGGCCGAAAAACTGTTTTTT; CDR3: CASSDGNRAEKLFF
J: TRBJ2-3; V: TRBV6-4; size: NA; D: NA; DNA: TGTGCCAGCAGTGAAAATGCTGGGTTCGAGCGGACTTTT; CDR3: CASSENAGFERTF
J: TRBJ2-1; V: TRBV3-1/TRBV3-2; size: NA; D: TRBD1; DNA: TGTGCCAGCAGCCACGGACAGGGCGTGTCCAATGAGCAGTTCTTC; CDR3: CASSHGQGVSNEQFF
J: TRBJ1-3; V: TRBV5-1; size: NA; D: NA; DNA: TGCGCCAGCGCGTCCGGGACTCCTGGAAACACCATATATTTT; CDR3: CASASGTPGNTIYF
J: TRBJ2-5; V: TRBV13; size: NA; D: NA; DNA: TGTGCCAGCAGCTTAGGCGATGGGACGGGGGGCGAGACCCAGTACTTC; CDR3: CASSLGDGTGGETQYF
J: TRBJ2-3; V: TRBV13; size: NA; D: TRBD1; DNA: TGTGCCAGCAGCTCTACGAGGACAGGGGATTCCTTTAGCACAGATACGCAGTATTTT; CDR3: CASSSTRTGDSFSTDTQYF
J: TRBJ2-3; V: TRBV7-3; size: NA; D: TRBD2; DNA: TGTGCCAGCAGCTTAACGGGGCGGGAGGGCCGCAGCACGCAGTATTTT; CDR3: CASSLTGREGRSTQYF
J: TRBJ1-5; V: TRBV6-6; size: NA; D: NA; DNA: TGTGCCAGCAGACCCGGGGGAGGGAGGGATCAGCCCCAGCATTTT; CDR3: CASRPGGGRDQPQHF
J: TRBJ2-3; V: TRBV3-1/TRBV3-2; size: NA; D: NA; DNA: TGTGCCAGCAGCCAAGACCCCCCGACAGGTACAGTAGATACGCAGTATTTT; CDR3: CASSQDPPTGTVDTQYF
J: TRBJ2-1; V: TRBV5-1; size: NA; D: TRBD2; DNA: TGCGCCAGCAGTCGGCTTACCGGGACTAGAGTTGTCAATGAGCAGTTCTTC; CDR3: CASSRLTGTRVVNEQFF
J: TRBJ2-3; V: TRBV13; size: once; D: TRBD2; DNA: TGTGCCAGCAGTTGGACTAGCGGGAGTTCAGATACGCAGTATTTT; CDR3: CASSWTSGSSDTQYF
J: TRBJ2-1; V: TRBV9; size: few; D: NA; DNA: TGTGCCAGCAGCGTAGCCGGCCAGGGGCTCTTGAATGAGCAGTTCTTC; CDR3: CASSVAGQGLLNEQFF
J: TRBJ2-5; V: TRBV2; size: NA; D: NA; DNA: TGTGCCAGCAGTTTAGGAGGGTTGGGGACCCAGTACTTC; CDR3: CASSLGGLGTQYF
J: TRBJ1-4; V: TRBV30; size: NA; D: NA; DNA: TGTGCCTGGAGCGCCTGGGGGCTGGATGAAAAACTGTTTTTT; CDR3: CAWSAWGLDEKLFF
J: TRBJ2-1; V: TRBV6-6; size: NA; D: TRBD1; DNA: TGTGCCAGCAGTTACGGTGGACAGGGAGTGGGCAATGAGCAGTTCTTC; CDR3: CASSYGGQGVGNEQFF
J: TRBJ2-2; V: TRBV11-2; size: NA; D: NA; DNA: TGTGCCAGCAGCATGAGACAGGACCCTGTCGCCGGGGAGCTGTTTTTT; CDR3: CASSMRQDPVAGELFF
J: TRBJ2-2; V: TRBV6-2/TRBV6-3; size: NA; D: NA; DNA: TGTGCCAGCAGTCCCTATGGGGCAGGGGTTATTAGAAGGTCGAACACCGGGGAGCTGTTTTTT; CDR3: CASSPYGAGVIRRSNTGELFF
J: TRBJ2-1; V: TRBV11-1; size: NA; D: TRBD2; DNA: TGTGCCAGCAGCTTTAGCGGGAGAGGGGGTGATGAGCAGTTCTTC; CDR3: CASSFSGRGGDEQFF
J: TRBJ2-5; V: TRBV15; size: NA; D: NA; DNA: TGTGCCACCAGCAGAGATAGGAGGGGAGAGACCCAGTACTTC; CDR3: CATSRDRRGETQYF
J: TRBJ1-4; V: TRBV15; size: NA; D: NA; DNA: TGTGCCACCAGCAGAGGCAGGGCTCCGGAAAAACTGTTTTTT; CDR3: CATSRGRAPEKLFF
J: TRBJ1-1; V: TRBV2; size: NA; D: TRBD1; DNA: TGTGCCGTAGTACAAACAGGGGCCCTCACTGAAGCTTTCTTT; CDR3: CAVVQTGALTEAFF
J: TRBJ1-3; V: TRBV28; size: NA; D: TRBD1; DNA: TGTGCCAGCAGTCCTCAGGGGGCTGGGGACACCATATATTTT; CDR3: CASSPQGAGDTIYF
J: TRBJ2-3; V: TRBV10-3; size: NA; D: NA; DNA: TGTGCCATCAGGGACAGCAGCACAGATACGCAGTATTTT; CDR3: CAIRDSSTDTQYF
J: TRBJ2-7; V: TRBV2; size: few; D: TRBD1; DNA: TGTGCCAGCAGTGGGGGACAGTACGAGCAGTACTTC; CDR3: CASSGGQYEQYF
J: TRBJ2-1; V: TRBV19; size: NA; D: NA; DNA: TGTGCCAGTAGTATAGATCCGAATGAGCAGTTCTTC; CDR3: CASSIDPNEQFF
J: TRBJ2-2; V: TRBV28; size: once; D: TRBD2; DNA: TGTGCCACGAGGGGACTAGCGGGAAAGAGATGGACCGGGGAGCTGTTTTTT; CDR3: CATRGLAGKRWTGELFF
J: TRBJ1-6; V: TRBV9; size: NA; D: TRBD1; DNA: TGTGCCAGCAGCGTTGGACAGGGGGATTCACCCCTCCACTTT; CDR3: CASSVGQGDSPLHF
J: TRBJ2-1; V: TRBV21-1; size: NA; D: NA; DNA: TGTGCCAGCAGCAAAGGGGGACAGAGCACCTACAATGAGCAGTTCTTC; CDR3: CASSKGGQSTYNEQFF
J: TRBJ1-1; V: TRBV7-9; size: once; D: NA; DNA: TGTGCCAGCAACCGGCGGCAGGGGCAGAACTCTGAAGCTTTCTTT; CDR3: CASNRRQGQNSEAFF
J: TRBJ2-3; V: TRBV5-1; size: NA; D: TRBD2; DNA: TGCGCCAGCAGCTTGTCTAGTAGCGGGAGCCTAGATACGCAGTATTTT; CDR3: CASSLSSSGSLDTQYF
J: TRBJ2-7; V: TRBV28; size: NA; D: NA; DNA: TGTGCCAGCAGTTTACCAGGGCACTCGAGCTCCTACGAGCAGTACTTC; CDR3: CASSLPGHSSSYEQYF
J: TRBJ1-1; V: TRBV29-1; size: NA; D: TRBD1; DNA: TGCAGCGTTACCGGGACAGGGGCTAGGGACACTGAAGCTTTCTTT; CDR3: CSVTGTGARDTEAFF
J: TRBJ1-5; V: TRBV28; size: NA; D: NA; DNA: TGTGCCAGCAGCCACAAAGGGGATCAGCCCCAGCATTTT; CDR3: CASSHKGDQPQHF